This T cell receptor (beta chain) was captured by sequencing in a study of cytotoxic CD8 clonotypes in ibrutinib-treated CLL. The assay was immunoSEQ multiplex PCR, and TCRdb's table has in-frame clones only and misses some. The sample consists of about 140,000 clones, 70% to 85% of them appearing once. Germline V gene data show CDR1 as MNHEY and CDR2 as SMNVEV (reference sequence). The CDR3 sequence is 14 residues long. Trimming stripped 2 bases from V and 4 bases from J, with 12 bases between. There are a few counts of this clone. The sample here was PBMCs, taken after 12 months of ibrutinib treatment. This sequence joins TRBV27 and TRBJ2-7; possibly TRBD1 for D (6 bases). This receptor was taken from a human donor with chronic lymphocytic leukemia. CDR3 sequence (DNA): TGTGCCAGCAGTTTAATCAACAGGGCTTACGAGCAGTACTTC. This translates into CASSLINRAYEQYF.